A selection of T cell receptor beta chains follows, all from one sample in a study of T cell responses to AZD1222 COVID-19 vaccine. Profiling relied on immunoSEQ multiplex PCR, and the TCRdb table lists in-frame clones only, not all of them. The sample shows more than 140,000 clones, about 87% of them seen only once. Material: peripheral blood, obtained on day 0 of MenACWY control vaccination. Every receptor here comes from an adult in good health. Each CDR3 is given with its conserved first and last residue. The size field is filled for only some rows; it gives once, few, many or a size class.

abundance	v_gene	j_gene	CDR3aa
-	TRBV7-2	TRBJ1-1	CASSSKTGANAEAFF
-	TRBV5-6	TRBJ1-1	CASSPTYRMNTEAFF
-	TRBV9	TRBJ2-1	CASSVEVLQGSYNEQFF
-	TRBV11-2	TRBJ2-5	CASSLGYGQETQYF
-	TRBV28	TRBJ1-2	CASSLSNGGYTF
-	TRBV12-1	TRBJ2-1	CASSAGPGLAGVDEQFF
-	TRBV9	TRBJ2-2	CASRSSLGTGELFF
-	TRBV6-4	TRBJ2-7	CASSTLAGSYEQYF
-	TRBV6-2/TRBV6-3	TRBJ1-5	CASSYPLRDRGYQPQHF
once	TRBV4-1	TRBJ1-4	CASSPQDATNEKLFF
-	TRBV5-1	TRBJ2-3	CASSLGTSLLTDTQYF
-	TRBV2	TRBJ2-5	CASRISTGGQETQYF
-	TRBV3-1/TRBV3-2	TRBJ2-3	CASSQEGRGETDTQYF
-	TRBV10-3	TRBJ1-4	CAISEGVEKLFF
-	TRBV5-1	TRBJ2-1	CASSLVGSNEQFF
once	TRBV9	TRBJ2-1	CASRAGTTNEQFF
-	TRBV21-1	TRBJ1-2	CASSKIPCEAGNYGYTF
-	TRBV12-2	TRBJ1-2	CASRSPGGGGLHGYTF
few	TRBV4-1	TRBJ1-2	CASSQYTRVVEGYTF
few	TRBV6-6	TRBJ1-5	CASKGTVSNQPQHF
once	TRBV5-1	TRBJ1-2	CASSLAGRGNYGYTF
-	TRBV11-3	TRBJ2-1	CASSLGASGDSLGVYNEQFF
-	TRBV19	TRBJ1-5	CASSTLPGQGYSNQPQHF
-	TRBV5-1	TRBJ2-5	CASSLGDQHRETQYF
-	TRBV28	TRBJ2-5	CASRQGKETQYF
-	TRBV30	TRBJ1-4	CACTRQVATNEKLFF
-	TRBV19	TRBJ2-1	CASSVAGGRNEQFF
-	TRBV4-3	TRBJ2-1	CASSRGGLARHEQFF
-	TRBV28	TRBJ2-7	CASSRDRVYEQYF
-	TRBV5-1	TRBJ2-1	CASSLSGGPYNEQFF
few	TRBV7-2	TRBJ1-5	CASSSGQNQPQHF
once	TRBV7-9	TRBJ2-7	CASSLGVTGDEQYF
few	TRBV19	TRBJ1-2	CASSPEALNYGYTF
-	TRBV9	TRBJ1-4	CASSAGGGGGKLFF
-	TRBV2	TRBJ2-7	CASRGRHDYEQYF
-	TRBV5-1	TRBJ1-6	CASSLERGSPLHF
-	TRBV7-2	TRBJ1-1	CASSWGQGNTEAFF
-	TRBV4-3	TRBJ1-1	CASSHLDRRTEAFF
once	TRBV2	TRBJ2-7	CASSPPVYEQYF
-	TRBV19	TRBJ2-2	CASSPRWGVNTGELFF
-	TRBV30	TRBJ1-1	CAWSARAGGNTEAFF
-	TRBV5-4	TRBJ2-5	CASSSQGIGETQYF
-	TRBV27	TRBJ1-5	CASSLIGGGNQPQHF
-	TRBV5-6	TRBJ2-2	CASSPGLDNTGELFF
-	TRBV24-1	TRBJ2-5	CATSDPTQETQYF
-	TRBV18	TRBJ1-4	CASSPPARWGEKLFF
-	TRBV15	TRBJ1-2	CATSSAGRIYGYTF
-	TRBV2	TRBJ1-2	CASSETSGYTF
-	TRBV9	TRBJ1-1	CASSAGQGRSEAFF
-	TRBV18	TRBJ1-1	CASSPQQRDAFF
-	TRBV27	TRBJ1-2	CATSVHGPNYGYTF
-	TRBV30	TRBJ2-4	CACTGEANIQYF
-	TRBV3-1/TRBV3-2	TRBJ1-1	CASSQAPRSMNTEAFF
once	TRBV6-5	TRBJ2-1	CASGSGPGIFF
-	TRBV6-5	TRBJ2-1	CASSSPGLAGGEQFF
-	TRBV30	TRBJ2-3	CAWSRQGADTQYF
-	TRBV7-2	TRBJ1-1	CASSANPRGTEAFF